The rows below give T cell receptor beta chains drawn from one sample of a study of CD8+ T cells in alopecia areata. Measured with immunoSEQ multiplex PCR; TCRdb has only the in-frame clones, and not every one. This table holds some 99,000 clones, roughly 47% found once. The specimen was CD4+ T cells sorted from blood. The source of these receptors is a human donor with alopecia areata. Each CDR3 is given without its conserved first and last residue. The D gene is left open where the match is weak. The size entry is marked missing in some rows and otherwise reads once, few, many or a size class.

v_call	d_call	clone_size	cdr3_length	j_call	cdr3_aa
TRBV5-4	.	.	10	TRBJ2-7	ASSLPSYEQY
TRBV14	TRBD1	.	11	TRBJ1-2	ASSPSWDRAYT
TRBV25-1	.	.	11	TRBJ2-1	ASSEFGPGEQF
TRBV28	TRBD2	few	14	TRBJ2-1	ASSYPGTRLYNEQF
TRBV30	TRBD1	once	12	TRBJ2-7	AWRETGTGNEQY
TRBV10-3	.	.	11	TRBJ1-1	AIRAGGDTEAF
TRBV6-6	TRBD2	.	13	TRBJ2-7	ASSYTSGSTYEQY
TRBV4-1	.	.	11	TRBJ2-3	ASSQVPSNTQY
TRBV29-1	.	.	13	TRBJ1-6	SVARGTGYNSPLH
TRBV30	.	.	11	TRBJ2-5	ACDPGPRWTQY
TRBV29-1	TRBD1	few	11	TRBJ2-7	SVVDRVVNEQY
TRBV4-2	TRBD1	.	12	TRBJ1-5	ASSPDRGSQPQH
TRBV30	.	few	12	TRBJ2-3	AWSVMSSTDTQY
TRBV28	TRBD1	few	11	TRBJ1-4	ASRAGGNEKLF
TRBV4-1	.	.	12	TRBJ1-3	ASSHGRTGNTIY
TRBV29-1	.	few	11	TRBJ1-4	SVERSPNEKLF
TRBV18	.	.	12	TRBJ2-1	ASSPVWGRGEQF
TRBV30	.	.	11	TRBJ2-1	AWSVRGYNEQF
TRBV27	.	.	12	TRBJ2-7	ASSLSGSRLEQY
TRBV29-1	TRBD2	.	12	TRBJ2-1	SVAGGGDRDEQF
TRBV29-1	.	few	12	TRBJ1-1	SVDPHGGRTEAF